The TCR beta chain under discussion was sequenced for a study of T-cell reconstitution after alpha-beta-depleted transplantation in children. For TCRbeta, the library was prepared with unique molecular identifiers. In TCRdb, the PCR reads were re-called with MiXCR into one record per CDR3 protein. In the table there are 490,000 or so distinct CDR3 sequences, approximately 12% of which are singletons. The V gene end was trimmed by 1 base and the J gene end by 0 bases; junction bases not matched to a gene: 3. The germline V gene encodes CDR1 MGHRA and CDR2 YSYEKL. This CDR3 region has 17 residues. This clonotype turned up a few times.

The TCR was taken from a human donor who donated a stem cell graft to a child with combined immunodeficiency. The gene calls are TRBV4-1 and TRBJ2-7; 13 nucleotides align to TRBD2. The material sequenced was PBMCs from the stem cell graft donor, taken from the stem cell graft. CDR3 loop: CASSQVGLAGSSYEQYF. CDR3 coding DNA: TGCGCCAGCAGCCAAGTGGGACTAGCGGGGAGCTCCTACGAGCAGTACTTC.